This T cell receptor beta chain comes out of a study of CD8 T cells in ankylosing spondylitis. Making use of molecular barcodes, quantitative 5'-RACE generated TCR beta libraries. MiXCR, run by TCRdb on the 5' RACE reads, gives a single entry per CDR3 protein. The table lists 150,000 to 250,000 distinct CDR3 sequences, 13% of them singletons. V was cut by 1 base and J by 6 bases, with 8 bases left in between. The CDR3 has 13 residues. Germline V gene lookup returns CDR1 MGHRA and CDR2 YSYEKL. The rearrangement links TRBV4-1 to TRBJ2-3, with TRBD2 as a possible D gene (5 bases). Specimen: blood, either unsorted or a sorted T cell fraction (not recorded which). The source of this sequence is a male donor with ankylosing spondylitis or in good health (not recorded which). DNA for the CDR3: TGCGCCAGCAGCCAAGTGACGGGGGATACGCAGTATTTT. It specifies CASSQVTGDTQYF.